This T cell receptor beta chain was obtained from a study of T-cell reconstitution after alpha-beta-depleted transplantation in children. Study results and caveats: At day 60, the high TCRbeta diversity found in some patients originated from recipient T cells and thymic progenitors that had survived.

Unique molecular identifiers tagged the TCRbeta library. TCRdb analysed the PCR reads with MiXCR anew, one entry per CDR3 protein. The sample has roughly 310,000 distinct CDR3 sequences; around 25% are singletons. Looked up from germline, CDR1 is MNHNS and CDR2 is SASEGT. Trimming pared 5 bases from V and 6 bases from J, leaving 17 bases between. The CDR3 extends over 15 amino acids. Turning to this clonotype: The antigen is not known.

This sequence joins TRBV6-1 and TRBJ2-4, with a weak D call TRBD2 (6 bases). This material consisted of PBMCs, mostly from graft donor cells, taken 180 days after TCRalphabeta/CD19-depleted stem cell transplant. This sequence was found in a male patient between 10 and 17 years old who had a stem cell transplant for acute lymphoblastic leukemia, so the T cells may come from the graft donor. CDR3 residues: CASSKIGLAVNIQYF. The CDR3 DNA sequence: TGTGCCAGCAGTAAAATCGGGTTAGCGGTAAACATTCAGTACTTC.